This T cell receptor beta chain was sequenced for a study of T cells in Graves' hyperthyroidism and ophthalmopathy. The V gene lost 4 bases and the J gene lost 1 base, with 11 bases spanning the gap. This CDR3 contains 15 residues. The germline V gene encodes CDR1 LNHNV and CDR2 YYDKDF (reference sequence). Orbital computed tomography and thyroid ultrasound, together with serum TRAb and thyroxine and clinical symptoms, were used for diagnoses. Amplification of TCR beta CDR3 regions was performed using RNA transcripts as template. In the first-round RT-PCR of the TCR CDR3, the HTBI primer set was used. TCRdb re-analysed the multiplex PCR reads in MiXCR, keeping a single row per CDR3 protein. The data hold around 350,000 distinct CDR3 sequences, with approximately 19% observed a single time. General observations from the study: Peripheral blood also featured most of the thyroid clonotypes expanded above 0.001.

Many counts were recorded for this clonotype. Antigen: not known. The rearrangement links TRBV15 to TRBJ1-5; D remains unclear. The receptor comes from a woman aged 18 to 35 with Graves' hyperthyroidism. The sequenced material came from blood. The CDR3 reads CATSTGPESNQPQHF. As DNA, the CDR3 is TGTGCCACCAGCACAGGCCCGGAGAGCAATCAGCCCCAGCATTTT. The full variable domain, completed using reference TRBV15 and TRBJ1-5, is DAMVIQNPRYQVTQFGKPVTLSCSQTLNHNVMYWYQQKSSQAPKLLFHYYDKDFNNEADTPDNFQSRRPNTSFCFLDIRSPGLGDTAMYLCATSTGPESNQPQHFGDGTRLSIL.